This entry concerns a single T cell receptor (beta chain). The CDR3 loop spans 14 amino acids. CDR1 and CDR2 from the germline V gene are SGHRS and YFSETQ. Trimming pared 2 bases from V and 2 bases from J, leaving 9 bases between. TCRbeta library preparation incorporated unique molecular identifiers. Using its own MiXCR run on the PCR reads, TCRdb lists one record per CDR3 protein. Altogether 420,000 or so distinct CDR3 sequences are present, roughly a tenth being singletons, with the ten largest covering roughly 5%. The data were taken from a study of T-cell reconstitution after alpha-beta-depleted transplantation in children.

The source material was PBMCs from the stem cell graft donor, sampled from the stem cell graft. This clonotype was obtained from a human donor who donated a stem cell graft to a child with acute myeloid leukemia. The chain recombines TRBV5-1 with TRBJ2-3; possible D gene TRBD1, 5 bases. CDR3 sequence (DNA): TGCGCCAGCAGCTTCGGCAGGGACACAGATACGCAGTATTTT. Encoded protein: CASSFGRDTDTQYF.